This note documents a single T cell receptor beta chain sequence. The record originates from a study of control samples from healthy donors and cancer patients. The data were produced by immunoSEQ multiplex PCR, yet TCRdb's version contains in-frame clones alone and is incomplete. The sample consists of about 160,000 clones, over 95% of them appearing once. The specimen was blood. The source is a woman younger than 45 in good health.

The CDR3 nucleotides read TGTGCTAGTGGTTTGTCCCGCGGCAATGAGCAGTTCTTC. This encodes CASGLSRGNEQFF. The chain combines TRBV12-5 with TRBJ2-1; D is unresolved. CDR1 is LGHNT, CDR2 FRNRAP, per germline. This CDR3 contains 13 residues. Trimming took off 2 bases at V and 6 bases at J, with 8 bases between the two ends.